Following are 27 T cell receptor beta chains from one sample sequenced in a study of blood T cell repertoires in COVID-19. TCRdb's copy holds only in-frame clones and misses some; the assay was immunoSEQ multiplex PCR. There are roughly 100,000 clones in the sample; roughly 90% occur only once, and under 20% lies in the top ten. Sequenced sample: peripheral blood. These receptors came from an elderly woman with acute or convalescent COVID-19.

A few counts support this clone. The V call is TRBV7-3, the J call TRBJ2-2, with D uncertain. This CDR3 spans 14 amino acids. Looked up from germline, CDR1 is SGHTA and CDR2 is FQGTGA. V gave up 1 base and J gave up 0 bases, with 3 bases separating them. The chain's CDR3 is CASSLRANTGELFF. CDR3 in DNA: TGTGCCAGCAGCTTAAGAGCGAACACCGGGGAGCTGTTTTTT.

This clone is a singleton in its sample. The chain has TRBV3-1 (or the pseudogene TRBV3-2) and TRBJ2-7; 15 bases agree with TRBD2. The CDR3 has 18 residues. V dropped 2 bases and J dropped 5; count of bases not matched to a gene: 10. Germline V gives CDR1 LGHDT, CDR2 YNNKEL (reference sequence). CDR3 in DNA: TGTGCCAGCAGCCAACTAAGGACTAGCGGGGGGGCGTTCCACGAGCAGTACTTC. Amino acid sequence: CASSQLRTSGGAFHEQYF.

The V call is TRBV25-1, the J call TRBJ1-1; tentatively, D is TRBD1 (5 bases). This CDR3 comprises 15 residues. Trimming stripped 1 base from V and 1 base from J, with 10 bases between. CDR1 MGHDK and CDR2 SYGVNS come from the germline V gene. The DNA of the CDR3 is TGTGCCAGCAGTGAATCTGGGGCGGCGAACACTGAAGCTTTCTTT. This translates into CASSESGAANTEAFF.

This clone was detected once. CDR3 bases: TGTGCCAGCAGCTTGGTCCGGGGACAGGGGACTGGAAACACCATATATTTT. Protein sequence: CASSLVRGQGTGNTIYF. The chain carries TRBV5-5 and TRBJ1-3; TRBD1 agrees at 10 bases. Trimming at V came to 0 bases and at J to 2 bases, leaving 5 bases not matched to a gene. In germline, CDR1 is SGHKS, CDR2 YYEKEE (reference sequence). The CDR3 totals 17 residues.

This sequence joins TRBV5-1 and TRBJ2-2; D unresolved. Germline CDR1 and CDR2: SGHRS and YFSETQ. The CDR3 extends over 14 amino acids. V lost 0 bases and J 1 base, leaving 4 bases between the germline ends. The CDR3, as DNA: TGCGCCAGCAGCTTGGCGGGGAACACCGGGGAGCTGTTTTTT. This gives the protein CASSLAGNTGELFF.

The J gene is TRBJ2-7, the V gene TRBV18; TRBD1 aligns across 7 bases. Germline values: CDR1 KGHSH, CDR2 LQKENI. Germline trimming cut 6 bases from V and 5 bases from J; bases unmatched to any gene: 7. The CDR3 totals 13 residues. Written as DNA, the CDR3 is TGTGCCAGCTCCCCGACAGGGTACGACGAGCAGTACTTC. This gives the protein CASSPTGYDEQYF.

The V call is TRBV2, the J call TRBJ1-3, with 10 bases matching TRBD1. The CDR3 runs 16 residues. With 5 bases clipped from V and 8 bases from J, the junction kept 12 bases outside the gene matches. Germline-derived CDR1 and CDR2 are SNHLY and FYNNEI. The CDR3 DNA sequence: TGTGCCAGCAGTCTCCCAAGACAGGGGGCTGGGGACACCATATATTTT. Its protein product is CASSLPRQGAGDTIYF.

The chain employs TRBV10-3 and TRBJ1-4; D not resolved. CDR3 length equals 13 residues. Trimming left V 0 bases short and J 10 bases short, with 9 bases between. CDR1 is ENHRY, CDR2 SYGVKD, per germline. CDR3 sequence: CAISESEGGKLFF. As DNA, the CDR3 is TGTGCCATCAGTGAGTCAGAGGGCGGAAAACTGTTTTTT.

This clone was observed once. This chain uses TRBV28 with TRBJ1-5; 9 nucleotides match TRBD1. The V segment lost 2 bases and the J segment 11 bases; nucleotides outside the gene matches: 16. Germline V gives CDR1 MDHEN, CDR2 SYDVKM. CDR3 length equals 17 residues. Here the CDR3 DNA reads TGTGCCAGCAGTTTAACGGGACAGGGACCCTTTGGGGGGGCCCAGCATTTT. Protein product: CASSLTGQGPFGGAQHF.

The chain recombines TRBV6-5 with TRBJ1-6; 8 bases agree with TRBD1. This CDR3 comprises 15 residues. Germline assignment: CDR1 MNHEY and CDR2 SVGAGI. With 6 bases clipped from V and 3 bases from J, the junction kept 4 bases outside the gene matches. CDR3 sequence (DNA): TGTGCCAGCAGCAAACAGGGGGTCTATAATTCACCCCTCCACTTT. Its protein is CASSKQGVYNSPLHF.

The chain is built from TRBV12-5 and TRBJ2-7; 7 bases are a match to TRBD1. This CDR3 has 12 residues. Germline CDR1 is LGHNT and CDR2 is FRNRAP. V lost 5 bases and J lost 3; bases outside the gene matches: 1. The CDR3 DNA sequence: TGTGCTAGTGGTGACAGGGACTACGAGCAGTACTTC. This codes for CASGDRDYEQYF.

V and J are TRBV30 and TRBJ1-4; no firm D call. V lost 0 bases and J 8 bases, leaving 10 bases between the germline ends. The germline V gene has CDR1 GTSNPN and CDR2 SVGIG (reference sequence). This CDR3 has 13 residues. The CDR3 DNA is TGTGCCTGGAGTGTTTCTCCTAGGGAAAAACTGTTTTTT. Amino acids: CAWSVSPREKLFF.

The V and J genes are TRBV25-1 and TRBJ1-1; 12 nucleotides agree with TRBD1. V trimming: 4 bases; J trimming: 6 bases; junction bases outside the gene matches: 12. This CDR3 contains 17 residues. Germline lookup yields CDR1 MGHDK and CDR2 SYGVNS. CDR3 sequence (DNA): TGTGCCAGCAGTGTATCCCACCGGGACAGGGGGCTGGCTGAAGCTTTCTTT. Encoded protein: CASSVSHRDRGLAEAFF.

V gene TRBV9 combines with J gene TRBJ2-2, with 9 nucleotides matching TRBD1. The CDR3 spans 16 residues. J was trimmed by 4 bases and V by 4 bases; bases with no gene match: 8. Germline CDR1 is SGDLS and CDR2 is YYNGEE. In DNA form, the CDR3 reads TGTGCCAGCAGCCAGGGGACAGGGCGCGGCACCGGGGAGCTGTTTTTT. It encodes CASSQGTGRGTGELFF.

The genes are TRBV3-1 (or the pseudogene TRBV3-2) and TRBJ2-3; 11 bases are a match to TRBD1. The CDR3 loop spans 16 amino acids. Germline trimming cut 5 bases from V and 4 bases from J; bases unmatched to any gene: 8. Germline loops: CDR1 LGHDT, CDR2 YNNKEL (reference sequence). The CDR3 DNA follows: TGTGCCAGCAGCACCCGGACAGGGGGCAAAGCAGATACGCAGTATTTT. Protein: CASSTRTGGKADTQYF.

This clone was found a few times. CDR3 in amino acids: CATSRDLGTGVGNTIYF. The CDR3 nucleotides are TGTGCCACCAGCAGAGATTTGGGAACAGGAGTGGGAAACACCATATATTTT. The chain combines TRBV15 with TRBJ1-3; maybe TRBD1 (5 bases). Germline CDR1 LNHNV, CDR2 YYDKDF (reference sequence). V shed 0 bases and J shed 4 bases, with 16 bases lying between them. This CDR3 has 17 residues.

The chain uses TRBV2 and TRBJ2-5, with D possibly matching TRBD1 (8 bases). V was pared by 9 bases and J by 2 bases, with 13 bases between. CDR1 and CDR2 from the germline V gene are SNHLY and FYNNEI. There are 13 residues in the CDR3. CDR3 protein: CASTGGLQETQYF. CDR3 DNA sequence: TGTGCCAGTACAGGGGGACTACAAGAGACCCAGTACTTC.

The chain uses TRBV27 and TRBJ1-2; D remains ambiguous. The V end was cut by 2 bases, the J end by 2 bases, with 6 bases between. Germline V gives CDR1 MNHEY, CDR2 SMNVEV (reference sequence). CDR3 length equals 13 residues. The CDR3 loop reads CASSLTVNYGYTF. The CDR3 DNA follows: TGTGCCAGCAGTTTAACAGTAAACTATGGCTACACCTTC.

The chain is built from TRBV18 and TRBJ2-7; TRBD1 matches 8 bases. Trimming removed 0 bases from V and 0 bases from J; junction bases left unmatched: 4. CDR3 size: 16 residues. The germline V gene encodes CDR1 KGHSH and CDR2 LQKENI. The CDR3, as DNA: TGTGCCAGCTCACCACCGTCAGGGGGCGCCTCCTACGAGCAGTACTTC. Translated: CASSPPSGGASYEQYF. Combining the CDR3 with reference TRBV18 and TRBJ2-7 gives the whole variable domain NAGVMQNPRHLVRRRGQEARLRCSPMKGHSHVYWYRQLPEEGLKFMVYLQKENIIDESGMPKERFSAEFPKEGPSILRIQQVVRGDSAAYFCASSPPSGGASYEQYFGPGTRLTVT.

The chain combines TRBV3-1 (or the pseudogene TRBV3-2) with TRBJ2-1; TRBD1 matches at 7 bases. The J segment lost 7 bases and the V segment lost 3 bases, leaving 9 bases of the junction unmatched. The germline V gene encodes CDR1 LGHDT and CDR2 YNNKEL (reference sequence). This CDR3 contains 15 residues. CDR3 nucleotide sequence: TGTGCCAGCAGCCATGGTACAGGGGCTGAGAATGAGCAGTTCTTC. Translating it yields CASSHGTGAENEQFF.

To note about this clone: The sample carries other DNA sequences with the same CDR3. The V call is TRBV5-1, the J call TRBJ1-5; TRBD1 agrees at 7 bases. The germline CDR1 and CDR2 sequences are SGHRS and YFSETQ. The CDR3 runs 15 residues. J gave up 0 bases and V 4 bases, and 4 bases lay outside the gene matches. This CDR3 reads CASSRTGDSNQPQHF. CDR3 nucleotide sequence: TGCGCCAGCAGCCGCACAGGGGATAGCAATCAGCCCCAGCATTTT. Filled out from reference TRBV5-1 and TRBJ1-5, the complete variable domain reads KAGVTQTPRYLIKTRGQQVTLSCSPISGHRSVSWYQQTPGQGLQFLFEYFSETQRNKGNFPGRFSGRQFSNSRSEMNVSTLELGDSALYLCASSRTGDSNQPQHFGDGTRLSIL.

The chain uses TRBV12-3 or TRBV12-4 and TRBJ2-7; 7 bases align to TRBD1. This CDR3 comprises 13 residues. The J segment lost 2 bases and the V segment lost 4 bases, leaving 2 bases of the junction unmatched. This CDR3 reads CASSYRGTYEQYF. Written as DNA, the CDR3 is TGTGCCAGCAGTTACAGGGGTACCTACGAGCAGTACTTC.

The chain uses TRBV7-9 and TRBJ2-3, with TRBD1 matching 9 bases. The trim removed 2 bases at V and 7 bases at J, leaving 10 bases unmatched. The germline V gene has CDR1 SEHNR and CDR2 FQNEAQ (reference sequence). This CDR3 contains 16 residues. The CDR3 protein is CASSLPGQGIRNTQYF. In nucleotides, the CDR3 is TGTGCCAGCAGCTTACCGGGACAGGGTATTAGAAATACGCAGTATTTT.

Here the CDR3 DNA reads TGTGCCAGTATCGCGGACAGGGGGCACGACACTGAAGCTTTCTTT. Its translation is CASIADRGHDTEAFF. The rearrangement links TRBV19 to TRBJ1-1; 11 bases map to TRBD1. The ends lost 7 bases at V and 3 bases at J; junction bases unmatched: 7. The CDR3 consists of 15 residues. Germline V gene sequence: CDR1 LNHDA, CDR2 SQIVND (reference sequence). Full variable domain (missing parts from reference TRBV19 and TRBJ1-1): DGGITQSPKYLFRKEGQNVTLSCEQNLNHDAMYWYRQDPGQGLRLIYYSQIVNDFQKGDIAEGYSVSREKKESFPLTVTSAQKNPTAFYLCASIADRGHDTEAFFGQGTRLTVV.

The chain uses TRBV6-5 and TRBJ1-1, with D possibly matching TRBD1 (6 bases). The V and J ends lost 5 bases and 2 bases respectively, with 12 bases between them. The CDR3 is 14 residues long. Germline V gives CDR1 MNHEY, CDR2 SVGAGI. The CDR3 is CASSLRGFNTEAFF. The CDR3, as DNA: TGTGCCAGCAGTCTTAGGGGGTTTAACACTGAAGCTTTCTTT.

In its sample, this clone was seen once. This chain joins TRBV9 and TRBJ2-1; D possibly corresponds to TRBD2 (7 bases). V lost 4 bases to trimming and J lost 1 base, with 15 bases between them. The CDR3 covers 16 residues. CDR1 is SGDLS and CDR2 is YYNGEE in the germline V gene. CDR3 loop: CASSPRGAGSYNEQFF. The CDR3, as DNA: TGTGCCAGCAGCCCCCGGGGGGCGGGATCCTACAATGAGCAGTTCTTC.

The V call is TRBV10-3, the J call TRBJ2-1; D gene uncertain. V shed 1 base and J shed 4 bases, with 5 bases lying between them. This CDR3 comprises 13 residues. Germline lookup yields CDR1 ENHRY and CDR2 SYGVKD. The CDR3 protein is CAISEYEYNEQFF. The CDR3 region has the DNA TGTGCCATCAGTGAGTATGAGTACAATGAGCAGTTCTTC.